Below, one T cell receptor beta chain is given with its context. Its antigen remains unknown. TCRdb reprocessed the RT-PCR reads with MiXCR, giving one entry per CDR3 protein. The profile covers 2,000 or so distinct CDR3 sequences, with around four fifths appearing a single time and about 7.6% taken by the ten largest. This sample was included in a study of yellow fever vaccine responses in identical twins. General study points: Twins' T cell vaccine responses reportedly looked partly convergent, partly personalized.

The germline CDR1 and CDR2 sequences are SGHNT and YENEEA. CDR3 size: 15 residues. V was cut by 7 bases and J by 1 base, with 17 bases left in between. Sample: T cells from blood (PBMCs), unsorted or a sorted subset (not recorded which), taken before or after yellow fever vaccination (not recorded which). The TCR originated in a young woman who received the yellow fever vaccine. The chain carries TRBV11-3 and TRBJ2-7; weak D call: TRBD2 (6 bases). The CDR3 protein is CASKDGTASSYEQYF. The CDR3 DNA is TGTGCCAGCAAGGATGGGACTGCTAGTTCCTACGAGCAGTACTTC. Filled out from reference TRBV11-3 and TRBJ2-7, the complete variable domain reads EAGVVQSPRYKIIEKKQPVAFWCNPISGHNTLYWYLQNLGQGPELLIRYENEEAVDDSQLPKDRFSAERLKGVDSTLKIQPAELGDSAVYLCASKDGTASSYEQYFGPGTRLTVT.